One and the same sample provided the 19 T cell receptor beta chains below, sequenced in a study of tumor-infiltrating lymphocytes in primary liver carcinoma. Reverse transcription of approximately 520 ng total RNA with a constant-region primer produced TCR beta cDNA. For TCR beta, libraries were produced by three nested multiplex PCR rounds using slightly modified ARM-PCR. A C-beta reverse primer and TRBV1-TRBV30 forward primers served in each of the first two PCR rounds, at 9 to 11 cycles apiece. Using its own MiXCR run on the multiplex PCR reads, TCRdb lists one record per CDR3 protein. The sample shows tens of thousands of distinct CDR3 sequences, 72% of them seen only once. Unsorted bulk tissue of about 17-32 mg yielded co-extracted RNA and DNA. The specimen sequenced was liver tumor tissue from sampling region 1. The sample's subset: tumor region T1, superior pole. These receptor sequences come from a man aged 40-55 years with primary liver carcinoma and hepatitis B virus infection.

On this clonotype itself: This may stem from a read error, because a much larger clone lies one nucleotide away. The chain carries TRBV28 and TRBJ2-1; 7 bases agree with TRBD1. The germline V gene has CDR1 MDHEN and CDR2 SYDVKM. This CDR3 comprises 14 residues. V was clipped by 7 bases and J by 7 bases; unmatched bases: 10. CDR3 coding DNA: TGTGCCAGCACCAGGGGGACAGAGAGGAATGAGCAGTTCTTC. Translation: CASTRGTERNEQFF.

Note on this clonotype: Possible read error: a much larger clone is one base away. In this CDR3 the conserved last residue, phenylalanine or tryptophan, is missing, so a read error is likely. The CDR3 region has the DNA TGTGCCTGGAGTCCACTCAGCCAAGAGACCCAGTACCTC. Translation: CAWSPLSQETQYL. This chain links TRBV30 with TRBJ2-5; no definite D call. The V end was cut by 2 bases, the J end by 1 base, with 8 bases between. The CDR3 runs to 13 residues. CDR1 GTSNPN and CDR2 SVGIG come from the germline V gene (reference sequence).

Worth noting for this clonotype: A much larger clone lies a single base off, so this may be a read error. The V call is TRBV30, the J call TRBJ2-2; 8 bases are shared with TRBD1. The CDR3 runs to 13 residues. The trim removed 8 bases at V and 1 base at J, leaving 3 bases unmatched. Germline V gives CDR1 GTSNPN, CDR2 SVGIG (reference sequence). This chain's CDR3 is CAMDRENTGELFF. The CDR3 DNA is TGTGCCATGGACAGGGAGAACACCGGGGAGCTGTTTTTT.

In regard to this clonotype: Since no conserved phenylalanine or tryptophan closes the CDR3, a read error is the likely cause. The chain has TRBV29-1 and TRBJ2-3; no definite D call. The CDR3 contains 15 residues. V lost 7 bases to trimming and J lost 0 bases, with 17 bases between them. Germline CDR1 reads SQVTM; CDR2 reads ANQGSEA. This CDR3 reads CSAQQRLLSTDTQYL. The CDR3 nucleotides are TGCAGCGCGCAACAGAGACTCCTTAGCACAGATACGCAGTATCTT.

In the case of this clonotype: With a much larger clone just one base away, this may be a read error. The J gene is TRBJ2-5, the V gene TRBV28; 8 nucleotides match TRBD1. Germline CDR1 MDHEN, CDR2 SYDVKM. V gave up 6 bases and J gave up 3 bases; unmatched junction bases: 3. CDR3 length equals 13 residues. The CDR3 protein is CASSVQGEETQYF. In DNA form, the CDR3 reads TGTGCCAGCAGCGTACAGGGGGAAGAGACCCAGTACTTC.

DNA for the CDR3: TGTGCCAGCAGAGTACTAGCGGGAGCCACAGATACGCAGTATTTT. Protein sequence: CASRVLAGATDTQYF. The chain combines TRBV6-5 with TRBJ2-3, with TRBD2 matching 11 bases. Germline-derived CDR1 and CDR2 are MNHEY and SVGAGI. After removal of 6 bases from V and 2 bases from J, the junction contained 4 bases not matched to a gene. This CDR3 comprises 15 residues.

This clonotype was detected many times. V is TRBV29-1 and J is TRBJ1-1; no reliable D call. The V end was cut by 2 bases, the J end by 1 base, with 2 bases between. Germline values: CDR1 SQVTM, CDR2 ANQGSEA. This CDR3 has 11 amino acids. The CDR3 sequence is CSVERNTEAFF. The CDR3 coding sequence is TGCAGCGTTGAACGGAACACTGAAGCTTTCTTT.

The chain combines TRBV21-1 with TRBJ2-7; TRBD2, the table's D call, lacks a check against the DNA. The J call may be incorrect, as the DNA end agrees better with TRBJ2-1. TRBV21-1 is designated a pseudogene. This CDR3 region has 13 residues. The CDR3 DNA sequence: TGTGCCATGGAACAAGGACTAGCCTACGAGCAGTTCTTC. Translation gives CAMEQGLAYEQFF.

With respect to this clonotype: One end of the junction varies from germline; a read error may be responsible. This sequence joins TRBV5-4 and TRBJ2-5; D is possibly TRBD1 (6 bases). The CDR3 contains 16 residues. The germline V gene has CDR1 SGHNT and CDR2 YYREEE (reference sequence). The CDR3 DNA is TGTGCCCGCAGCAACGACCGGGCCAGGGGACAAGAGACCCAGTACTTC. Its protein product is CARSNDRARGQETQYF.

J is TRBJ2-2 and V is TRBV2; the D gene is possibly TRBD2 (6 bases). V lost 5 bases to trimming and J lost 2 bases, with 9 bases between them. Germline CDR1 is SNHLY and CDR2 is FYNNEI. This CDR3 is 14 amino acids long. The CDR3 sequence: CASSPSVNTGELFF. The CDR3, as DNA: TGTGCCAGCAGTCCTAGCGTAAACACCGGGGAGCTGTTTTTT.

About this clonotype itself: One end of the junction varies from germline; a read error may be responsible. The V call is TRBV6-5, the J call TRBJ2-7, with 7 bases lining up with TRBD1. Germline lookup yields CDR1 MNHEY and CDR2 SVGAGI. The length of the CDR3 is 15 residues. CDR3 residues: CASSYSGQESHEQYF. As DNA, the CDR3 is TGTGCCAGCAGTTACTCTGGACAGGAATCCCACGAGCAGTACTTT.

Comment on this clonotype: One end of the junction fails to match germline, which may point to a read error. The V gene is TRBV29-1, the J gene TRBJ1-1; the D gene is possibly TRBD1 (6 bases). Germline V lookup: CDR1 SQVTM, CDR2 ANQGSEA. This CDR3 comprises 11 residues. This CDR3 is CSVKEEGGAFF. CDR3 in DNA: TGCAGCGTTAAAGAGGAGGGGGGAGCTTTCTTT.

On this clonotype: Since a much larger clone is just one base distant, this may be a read error. The V call is TRBV5-1, the J call TRBJ2-1; tentatively, D is TRBD1 (5 bases). The CDR3 is made up of 15 amino acids. Per the germline V gene, CDR1 is SGHRS and CDR2 is YFSETQ. In DNA form, the CDR3 reads TGCGCCATCAGCTTGGCGGTCCAGGGTCAGGGTGAGCAGTTCTTC. Translation: CAISLAVQGQGEQFF.

A note on this clonotype: Since the CDR3 does not end with the conserved phenylalanine or tryptophan, this likely comes from a read error. The chain is built from TRBV11-2 and TRBJ1-2, with no clear D. The CDR3 loop spans 13 amino acids. Between the trimmed V and J ends, which lost 0 bases and 10 bases, there was a span of 12 bases. Germline assignment: CDR1 SGHAT and CDR2 FQNNGV. This chain's CDR3 is CASSLEGNYDYTL. CDR3 DNA sequence: TGTGCCAGCAGCTTAGAGGGGAACTACGACTACACCCTC.

V is TRBV12-3 or TRBV12-4 and J is TRBJ2-7, with unresolved D. V was shortened by 6 bases and J by 4 bases, with 13 bases between the two germline ends. The CDR3 is made up of 13 amino acids. CDR3 coding DNA: TGTGCCAGCAGATTAAGGGAATCATACGAGCAGTACTTC. This codes for CASRLRESYEQYF.

Many counts were recorded for this clonotype. The rearrangement uses TRBV5-6 and TRBJ1-5; 11 bases map to TRBD1. Trimming took 4 bases from V and 7 from J; bases not matched to a gene: 4. In germline, CDR1 is SGHDT, CDR2 YYEEEE. The CDR3 covers 14 residues. CDR3 region: CASSRGQGGQPQHF. The CDR3 bases are TGTGCCAGCAGCCGGGGACAGGGGGGACAGCCCCAGCATTTT.

On this clonotype itself: Germline is not matched at one junction end, which may reflect a read error. The chain employs TRBV5-4 and TRBJ2-5; 7 bases map to TRBD2. The CDR3 totals 15 residues. The germline CDR1 and CDR2 sequences are SGHNT and YYREEE (reference sequence). Here the CDR3 reads CDSNFFHAGEETQYF. As DNA, the CDR3 is TGTGACAGCAACTTTTTTCACGCGGGAGAAGAGACCCAGTACTTC.

This clonotype has only a few counts. This may stem from a read error, because a much larger clone lies one nucleotide away. The chain uses TRBV7-9 and TRBJ2-3; D gene uncertain. The V end was cut by 4 bases, the J end by 3 bases, with 8 bases between. The CDR3 is made up of 13 amino acids. From germline, CDR1 is SEHNR and CDR2 FQNEAQ (reference sequence). The CDR3 DNA is TGTGCCAGCAGCTCAACTAATACAGATACGCAGTATTTT. Residues: CASSSTNTDTQYF. Together with reference TRBV7-9 and TRBJ2-3, the CDR3 gives the full variable domain: DTGVSQNPRHKITKRGQNVTFRCDPISEHNRLYWYRQTLGQGPEFLTYFQNEAQLEKSRLLSDRFSAERPKGSFSTLEIQRTEQGDSAMYLCASSSTNTDTQYFGPGTRLTVL.

By sample share, this clonotype is medium-sized (0.01 to 0.1%). The chain employs TRBV11-2 and TRBJ2-6; TRBD1 matches 7 bases. The V and J ends lost 6 bases and 2 bases, in that order; junction bases with no gene match: 7. Germline lookup yields CDR1 SGHAT and CDR2 FQNNGV. The CDR3 is 16 amino acids. CDR3 in amino acids: CASRPGQRPGANVLTF. The CDR3 bases are TGTGCCAGCAGGCCGGGACAGAGACCTGGGGCCAACGTCCTGACTTTC.